This record looks at one T cell receptor (beta chain) sequence and its context. The data derive from a study of blood T cell repertoires in COVID-19. Study information: Acute and convalescent COVID-19 samples came from the United States, Italy and Spain.

Enrolled through a virtual design, the participants were between about 18 and 100 years of age and came from under 25 US areas. Participants reported their clinical history, and cohort assignment relied on those reports. Original processing methods: Reference gene primer amplification gave nucleated cell count estimates. Assay used: immunoSEQ multiplex PCR; TCRdb lists only in-frame clones, some missing. V, J and clone size reflect that table, while D and trimming were determined from the DNA. The table has some 220,000 clones, 75% to 90% seen once; the top ten hold about 3%. Specimen: PBMCs or T cells enriched from blood (not recorded which). The source is a woman younger than 30 in a cohort exposed to, infected with or recovered from COVID-19 (not recorded which).

For the CDR3, the DNA is TGTGCCAGCAACAATGGGAACACTGAAGCTTTCTTT. Amino acids: CASNNGNTEAFF. The gene calls are TRBV27 and TRBJ1-1; D is undetermined. CDR3 length: 12 residues. In germline, CDR1 is MNHEY, CDR2 SMNVEV (reference sequence). Trimming pared 7 bases from V and 1 base from J, leaving 7 bases between.